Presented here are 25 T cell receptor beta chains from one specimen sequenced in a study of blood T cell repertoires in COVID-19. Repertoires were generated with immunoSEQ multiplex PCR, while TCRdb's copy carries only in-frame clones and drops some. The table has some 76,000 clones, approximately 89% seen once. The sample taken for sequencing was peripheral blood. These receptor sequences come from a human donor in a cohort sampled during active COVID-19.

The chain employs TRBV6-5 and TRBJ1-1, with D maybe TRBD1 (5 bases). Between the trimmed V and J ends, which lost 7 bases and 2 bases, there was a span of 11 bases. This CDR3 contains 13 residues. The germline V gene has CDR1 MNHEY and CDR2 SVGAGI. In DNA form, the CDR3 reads TGTGCCAGCAACCCCAGGGTCAACACTGAAGCTTTCTTT. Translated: CASNPRVNTEAFF.

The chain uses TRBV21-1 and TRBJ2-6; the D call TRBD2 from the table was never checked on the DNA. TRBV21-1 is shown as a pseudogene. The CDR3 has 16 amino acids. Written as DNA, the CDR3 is TGTGCCAGCAGATTTCGGGGTTTTAGTTGGGCCAACGTCCTGACTTTC. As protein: CASRFRGFSWANVLTF.

The DNA of the CDR3 is TGTGCCAGCAGCCCTCGGGGGGCCTACAATGAGCAGTTCTTC. The encoded protein is CASSPRGAYNEQFF. The chain links TRBV6-2 or TRBV6-3 to TRBJ2-1; 7 nucleotides line up with TRBD2. This CDR3 has 14 residues. Germline lookup yields CDR1 MNHEY and CDR2 SVGEGT. V trimming: 6 bases; J trimming: 2 bases; junction bases outside the gene matches: 4.

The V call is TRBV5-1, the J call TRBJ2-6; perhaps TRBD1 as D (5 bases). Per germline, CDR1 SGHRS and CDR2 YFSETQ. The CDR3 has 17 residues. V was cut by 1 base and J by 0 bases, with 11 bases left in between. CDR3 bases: TGCGCCAGCAGCTTGTTTTACAGGAACTCTGGGGCCAACGTCCTGACTTTC. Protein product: CASSLFYRNSGANVLTF.

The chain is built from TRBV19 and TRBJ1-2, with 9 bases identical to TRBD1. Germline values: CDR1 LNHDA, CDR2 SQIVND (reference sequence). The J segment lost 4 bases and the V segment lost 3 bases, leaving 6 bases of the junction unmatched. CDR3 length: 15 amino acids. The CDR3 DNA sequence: TGTGCCAGTAGTATCTCGGGACAGGGAAGCTATGGCTACACCTTC. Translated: CASSISGQGSYGYTF.

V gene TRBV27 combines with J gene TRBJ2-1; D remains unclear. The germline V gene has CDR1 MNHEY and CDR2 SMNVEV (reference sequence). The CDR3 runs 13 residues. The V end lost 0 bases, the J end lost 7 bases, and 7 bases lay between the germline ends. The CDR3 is CASSLSNTNEQFF. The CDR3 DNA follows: TGTGCCAGCAGTTTATCGAATACAAATGAGCAGTTCTTC.

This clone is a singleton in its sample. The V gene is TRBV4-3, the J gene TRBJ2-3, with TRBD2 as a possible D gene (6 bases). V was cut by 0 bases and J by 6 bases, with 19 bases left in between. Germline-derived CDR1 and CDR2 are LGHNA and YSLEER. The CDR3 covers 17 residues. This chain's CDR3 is CASSQEVAGSTADTQYF. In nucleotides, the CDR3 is TGCGCCAGCAGCCAAGAGGTGGCGGGGTCGACGGCGGATACGCAGTATTTT.

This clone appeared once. The CDR3 protein is CASSSRQGANEKLFF. Written as DNA, the CDR3 is TGTGCCAGCAGCTCAAGACAGGGGGCGAATGAAAAACTGTTTTTT. This chain links TRBV7-9 with TRBJ1-4, with TRBD1 identical over 10 bases. The germline V gene has CDR1 SEHNR and CDR2 FQNEAQ (reference sequence). This CDR3 contains 15 residues. The V and J ends lost 4 bases and 5 bases, in that order; junction bases with no gene match: 4.

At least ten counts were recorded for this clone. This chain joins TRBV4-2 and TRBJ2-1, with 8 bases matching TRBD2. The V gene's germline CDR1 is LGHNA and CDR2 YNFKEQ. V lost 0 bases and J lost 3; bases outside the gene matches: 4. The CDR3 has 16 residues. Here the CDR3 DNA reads TGTGCCAGCAGCCAAGATAGCGGGATCCTCTACAATGAGCAGTTCTTC. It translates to CASSQDSGILYNEQFF.

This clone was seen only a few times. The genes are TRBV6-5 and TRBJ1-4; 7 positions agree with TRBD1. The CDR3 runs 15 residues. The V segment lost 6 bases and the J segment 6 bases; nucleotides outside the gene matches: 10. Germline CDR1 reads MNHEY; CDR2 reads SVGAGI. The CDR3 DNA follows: TGTGCCAGCAGAATCCAGGGTAGGGGGCATGAAAAACTGTTTTTT. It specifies CASRIQGRGHEKLFF.

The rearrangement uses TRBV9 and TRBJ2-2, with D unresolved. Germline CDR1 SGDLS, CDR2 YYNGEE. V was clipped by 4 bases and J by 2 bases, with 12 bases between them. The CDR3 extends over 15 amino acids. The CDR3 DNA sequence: TGTGCCAGCAGCTCCGGCGGTCTAAACACCGGGGAGCTGTTTTTT. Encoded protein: CASSSGGLNTGELFF. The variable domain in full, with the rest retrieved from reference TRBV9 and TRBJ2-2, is DSGVTQTPKHLITATGQRVTLRCSPRSGDLSVYWYQQSLDQGLQFLIQYYNGEERAKGNILERFSAQQFPDLHSELNLSSLELGDSALYFCASSSGGLNTGELFFGEGSRLTVL.

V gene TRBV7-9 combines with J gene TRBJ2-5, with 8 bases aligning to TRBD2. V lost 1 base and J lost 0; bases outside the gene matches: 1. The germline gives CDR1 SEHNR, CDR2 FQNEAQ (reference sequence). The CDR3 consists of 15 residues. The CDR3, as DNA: TGTGCCAGCAGCTTAGGCGGGGGGCACCAAGAGACCCAGTACTTC. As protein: CASSLGGGHQETQYF.

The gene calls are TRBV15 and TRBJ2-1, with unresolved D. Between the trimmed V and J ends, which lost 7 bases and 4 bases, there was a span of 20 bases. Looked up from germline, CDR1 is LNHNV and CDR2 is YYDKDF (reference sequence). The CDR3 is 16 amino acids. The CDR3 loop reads CATTDTESRMYNEQFF. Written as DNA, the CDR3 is TGTGCCACCACCGATACTGAGTCACGTATGTACAATGAGCAGTTCTTC.

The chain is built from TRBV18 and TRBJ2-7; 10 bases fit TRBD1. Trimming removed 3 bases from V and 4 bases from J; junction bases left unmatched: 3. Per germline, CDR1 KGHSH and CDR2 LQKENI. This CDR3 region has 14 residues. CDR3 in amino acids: CASSPTGGRYEQYF. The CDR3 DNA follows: TGTGCCAGCTCACCGACAGGGGGCAGGTACGAGCAGTACTTC.

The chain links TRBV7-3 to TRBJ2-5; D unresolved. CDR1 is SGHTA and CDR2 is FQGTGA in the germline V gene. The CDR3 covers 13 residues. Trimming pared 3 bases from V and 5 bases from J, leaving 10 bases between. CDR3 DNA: TGTGCCAGCAGCTTTTCGAGCGATGAGACCCAGTACTTC. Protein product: CASSFSSDETQYF.

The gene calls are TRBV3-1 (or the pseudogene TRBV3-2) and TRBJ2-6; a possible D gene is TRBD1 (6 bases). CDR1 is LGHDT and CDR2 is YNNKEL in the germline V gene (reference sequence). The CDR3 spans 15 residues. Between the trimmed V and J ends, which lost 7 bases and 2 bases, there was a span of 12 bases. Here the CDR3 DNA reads TGTGCCAGCACCAAAGGGGGACCTGGGGCCAACGTCCTGACTTTC. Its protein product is CASTKGGPGANVLTF.

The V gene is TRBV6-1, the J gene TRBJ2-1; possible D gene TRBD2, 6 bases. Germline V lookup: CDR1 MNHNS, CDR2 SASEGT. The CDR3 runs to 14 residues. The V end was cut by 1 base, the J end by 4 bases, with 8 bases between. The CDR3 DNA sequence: TGTGCCAGCAGTGAAGTTGCGGGGTACAATGAGCAGTTCTTC. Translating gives CASSEVAGYNEQFF.

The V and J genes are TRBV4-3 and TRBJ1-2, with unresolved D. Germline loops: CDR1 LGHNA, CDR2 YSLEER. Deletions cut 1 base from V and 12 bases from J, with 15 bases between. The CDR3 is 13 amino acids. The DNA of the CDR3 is TGCGCCAGCAGCCAAGTCGGGTCAGCCCAGAACACCTTC. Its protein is CASSQVGSAQNTF.

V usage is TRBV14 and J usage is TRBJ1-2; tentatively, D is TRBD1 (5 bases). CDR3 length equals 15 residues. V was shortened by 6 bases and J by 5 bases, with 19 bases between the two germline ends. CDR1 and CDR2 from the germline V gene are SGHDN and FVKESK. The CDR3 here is CASSPNAGGWYGYTF. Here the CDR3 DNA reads TGTGCCAGCAGTCCCAACGCGGGGGGTTGGTATGGCTACACCTTC. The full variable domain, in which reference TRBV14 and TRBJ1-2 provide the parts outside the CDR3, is EAGVTQFPSHSVIEKGQTVTLRCDPISGHDNLYWYRRVMGKEIKFLLHFVKESKQDESGMPNNRFLAERTGGTYSTLKVQPAELEDSGVYFCASSPNAGGWYGYTFGSGTRLTVV.

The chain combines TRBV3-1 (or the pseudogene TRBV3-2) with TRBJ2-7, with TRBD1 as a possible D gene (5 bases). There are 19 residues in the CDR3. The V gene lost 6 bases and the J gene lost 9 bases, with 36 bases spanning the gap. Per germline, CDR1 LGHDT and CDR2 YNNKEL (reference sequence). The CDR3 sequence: CASRRSAGAAQMENSGQYF. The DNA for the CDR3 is TGTGCCAGCAGGCGGAGTGCTGGGGCAGCCCAAATGGAAAATAGTGGGCAGTACTTC.

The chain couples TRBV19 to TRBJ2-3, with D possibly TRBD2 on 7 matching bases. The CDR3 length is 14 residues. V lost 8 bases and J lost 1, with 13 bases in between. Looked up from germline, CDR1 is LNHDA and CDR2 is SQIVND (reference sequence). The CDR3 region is CASDRGAGTDTQYF. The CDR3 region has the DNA TGTGCCAGTGACCGGGGGGCCGGCACAGATACGCAGTATTTT.

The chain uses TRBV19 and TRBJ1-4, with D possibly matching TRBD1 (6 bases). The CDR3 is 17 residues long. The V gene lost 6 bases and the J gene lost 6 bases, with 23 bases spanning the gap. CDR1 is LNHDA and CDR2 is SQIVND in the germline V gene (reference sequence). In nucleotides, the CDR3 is TGTGCCAGTAGGCGCGACCACTACAGGGAACCGGATGAAAAACTGTTTTTT. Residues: CASRRDHYREPDEKLFF.

Here the CDR3 DNA reads TGTGCCAGCAGCCTCTTAGGACAAGAGAACACCGGGGAGCTGTTTTTT. Translating gives CASSLLGQENTGELFF. The V call is TRBV4-2, the J call TRBJ2-2; tentative D call: TRBD1 (5 bases). V was pared by 4 bases and J by 1 base, with 13 bases between. This CDR3 region has 16 residues. Germline lookup yields CDR1 LGHNA and CDR2 YNFKEQ.

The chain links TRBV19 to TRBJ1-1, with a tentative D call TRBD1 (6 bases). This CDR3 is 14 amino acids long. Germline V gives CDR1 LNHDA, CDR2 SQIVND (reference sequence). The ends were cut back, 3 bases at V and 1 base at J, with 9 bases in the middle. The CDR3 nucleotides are TGTGCCAGTAGTATGGTGACAGGGAACACTGAAGCTTTCTTT. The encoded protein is CASSMVTGNTEAFF. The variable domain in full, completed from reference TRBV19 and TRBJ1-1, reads DGGITQSPKYLFRKEGQNVTLSCEQNLNHDAMYWYRQDPGQGLRLIYYSQIVNDFQKGDIAEGYSVSREKKESFPLTVTSAQKNPTAFYLCASSMVTGNTEAFFGQGTRLTVV.

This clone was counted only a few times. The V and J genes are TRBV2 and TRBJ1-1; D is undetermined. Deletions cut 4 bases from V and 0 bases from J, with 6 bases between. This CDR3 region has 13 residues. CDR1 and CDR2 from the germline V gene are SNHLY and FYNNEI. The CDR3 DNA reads TGTGCCAGCAGTGCGGACTTGAACACTGAAGCTTTCTTT. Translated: CASSADLNTEAFF.